A selection of T cell receptor beta chains follows, all from one sample in a study of T cell responses to AZD1222 COVID-19 vaccine. Libraries were prepared by immunoSEQ multiplex PCR; TCRdb keeps only in-frame clonotypes and omits some of them. The data hold some 200,000 clones, with about 93% observed a single time. This specimen consisted of peripheral blood, obtained 28 days after the second AZD1222 dose. The receptors derive from an adult who received the AZD1222 COVID-19 vaccine. Both conserved end residues are part of each CDR3. Fields, in order: CDR3 protein, CDR3 DNA, V gene, D gene, J gene. The D gene is left open where the match is weak.

CDR3: CASRGTGTGYTF
DNA: TGTGCCAGCAGAGGTACAGGGACTGGCTACACCTTC
V: TRBV12-3/TRBV12-4
D: NA
J: TRBJ1-2

CDR3: CAWSVGAGGHNTGELFF
DNA: TGTGCCTGGAGTGTTGGAGCGGGGGGGCACAACACCGGGGAGCTGTTTTTT
V: TRBV30
D: TRBD2
J: TRBJ2-2

CDR3: CASSATVNYGYTF
DNA: TGTGCCAGCAGTGCGACCGTTAACTATGGCTACACCTTC
V: TRBV12-3/TRBV12-4
D: NA
J: TRBJ1-2

CDR3: CASSPLSSYEQYF
DNA: TGTGCCAGCTCACCACTGAGTTCCTACGAGCAGTACTTC
V: TRBV18
D: NA
J: TRBJ2-7

CDR3: CASSFSTMHTEAFF
DNA: TGTGCCAGCAGTTTTTCCACTATGCACACTGAAGCTTTCTTT
V: TRBV27
D: NA
J: TRBJ1-1

CDR3: CASRTNQGAGDGYTF
DNA: TGTGCCAGCAGAACGAACCAGGGGGCGGGTGATGGCTACACCTTC
V: TRBV28
D: TRBD1
J: TRBJ1-2

CDR3: CASSLTLRANYGYTF
DNA: TGTGCCAGCAGTTTAACTTTGCGTGCCAACTATGGCTACACCTTC
V: TRBV28
D: NA
J: TRBJ1-2

CDR3: CAISGTGVEKLFF
DNA: TGTGCCATCAGTGGGACAGGGGTTGAAAAACTGTTTTTT
V: TRBV10-3
D: TRBD1
J: TRBJ1-4

CDR3: CASSQDPGQGNEKLFF
DNA: TGTGCCAGCAGCCAAGATCCGGGACAGGGTAATGAAAAACTGTTTTTT
V: TRBV9
D: TRBD1
J: TRBJ1-4

CDR3: CASSPNRETQYF
DNA: TGTGCCAGCAGTCCCAACCGGGAGACCCAGTACTTC
V: TRBV6-5
D: NA
J: TRBJ2-5

CDR3: CASSWDDRATEAFF
DNA: TGTGCCAGCAGCTGGGACGACAGGGCCACTGAAGCTTTCTTT
V: TRBV5-5
D: TRBD1
J: TRBJ1-1

CDR3: CASSDRMGQMNYGYTF
DNA: TGTGCCAGCAGTGACCGGATGGGGCAGATGAACTATGGCTACACCTTC
V: TRBV6-1
D: NA
J: TRBJ1-2

CDR3: CASRGTGQPQHF
DNA: TGTGCCAGTAGAGGGACGGGCCAGCCCCAGCATTTT
V: TRBV19
D: NA
J: TRBJ1-5

CDR3: CASSPPSGTVSYEQYF
DNA: TGTGCCAGCTCACCACCGAGTGGGACAGTCTCCTACGAGCAGTACTTC
V: TRBV18
D: TRBD1
J: TRBJ2-7

CDR3: CASSLRERGLYEQYF
DNA: TGTGCCAGCAGCCTCCGGGAGCGGGGGTTGTACGAGCAGTACTTC
V: TRBV5-4
D: TRBD2
J: TRBJ2-7

CDR3: CASSGSGGPIF
DNA: TGTGCCAGCAGCGGATCAGGGGGCCCGATCTTT
V: TRBV9
D: TRBD1
J: TRBJ1-1

CDR3: CASSTIPEGANTEAFF
DNA: TGCGCCAGCAGCACTATACCAGAGGGGGCGAACACTGAAGCTTTCTTT
V: TRBV5-1
D: TRBD1
J: TRBJ1-1

CDR3: CASSHPGQGGPYEQYF
DNA: TGTGCCAGCTCACACCCAGGACAGGGGGGTCCCTACGAGCAGTACTTC
V: TRBV27
D: TRBD1
J: TRBJ2-7

CDR3: CASSLDGQPQHF
DNA: TGTGCCAGCAGCTTAGATGGTCAGCCCCAGCATTTT
V: TRBV7-3
D: NA
J: TRBJ1-5

CDR3: CASSLMTSTVGGNEKLFF
DNA: TGTGCCAGCAGCTTGATGACATCGACAGTCGGTGGGAATGAAAAACTGTTTTTT
V: TRBV5-8
D: NA
J: TRBJ1-4

CDR3: CATSDASSNTGELFF
DNA: TGTGCCACCAGTGATGCCTCCTCGAACACCGGGGAGCTGTTTTTT
V: TRBV24-1
D: NA
J: TRBJ2-2

CDR3: CASRTLGGSGATQYF
DNA: TGTGCCAGCAGAACACTTGGGGGTAGTGGGGCTACGCAGTATTTT
V: TRBV6-5
D: NA
J: TRBJ2-3

CDR3: CASSRDWGNTEAFF
DNA: TGTGCCAGCAGCCGGGATTGGGGGAACACTGAAGCTTTCTTT
V: TRBV7-2
D: NA
J: TRBJ1-1

CDR3: CASSSSRATTDTQYF
DNA: TGTGCCAGCAGCTCCAGTCGGGCAACCACAGATACGCAGTATTTT
V: TRBV7-2
D: NA
J: TRBJ2-3

CDR3: CASSATGFSAEAFF
DNA: TGTGCCAGCAGTGCGACAGGGTTTTCCGCTGAAGCTTTCTTT
V: TRBV25-1
D: TRBD1
J: TRBJ1-1